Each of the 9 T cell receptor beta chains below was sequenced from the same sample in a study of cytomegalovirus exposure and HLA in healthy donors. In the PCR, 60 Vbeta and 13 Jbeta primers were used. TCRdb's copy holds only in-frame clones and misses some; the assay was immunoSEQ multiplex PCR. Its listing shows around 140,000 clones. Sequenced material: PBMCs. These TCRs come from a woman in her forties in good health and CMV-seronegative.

This CDR3 is CASSGGSSGDYGYTF. In DNA form, the CDR3 reads TGTGCCAGCAGTGGGGGGTCTTCAGGGGACTATGGCTACACCTTC. The chain links TRBV6-1 to TRBJ1-2, with D possibly matching TRBD1 (6 bases). Trimming removed 4 bases at V and 3 bases at J, with 15 bases between. The germline V gene encodes CDR1 MNHNS and CDR2 SASEGT. The CDR3 spans 15 residues.

CDR3 residues: CASSFTPGLAGDEQYF. The CDR3 DNA reads as TGCGCCAGCAGCTTTACTCCGGGACTAGCGGGGGACGAGCAGTACTTC. The chain carries TRBV5-1 and TRBJ2-7, with TRBD2 matching 14 bases. The junction had 6 bases not matched to a gene; V was cut back by 2 bases and J by 5 bases. CDR1 and CDR2 (germline): SGHRS, YFSETQ. The CDR3 contains 16 residues.

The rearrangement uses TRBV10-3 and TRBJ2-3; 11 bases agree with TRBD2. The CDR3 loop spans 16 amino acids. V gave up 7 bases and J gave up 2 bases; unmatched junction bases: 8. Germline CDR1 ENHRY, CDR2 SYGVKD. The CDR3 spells CAIKGLAGDLTDTQYF. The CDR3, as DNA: TGTGCCATCAAAGGACTAGCGGGTGACCTCACAGATACGCAGTATTTT.

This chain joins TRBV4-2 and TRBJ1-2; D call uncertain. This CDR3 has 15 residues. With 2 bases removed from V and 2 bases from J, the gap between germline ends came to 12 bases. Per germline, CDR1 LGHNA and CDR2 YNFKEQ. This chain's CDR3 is CASSQSEGQNYGYTF. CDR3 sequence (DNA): TGTGCCAGCAGCCAATCGGAGGGCCAGAACTATGGCTACACCTTC.

CDR3 nucleotides: TGCGCCAGCAGCCAGGCTCATGGGGGCGGCTCACCCCTCCACTTT. Protein sequence: CASSQAHGGGSPLHF. The chain combines TRBV4-3 with TRBJ1-6; D may be TRBD1 (6 bases). The germline gives CDR1 LGHNA, CDR2 YSLEER. The CDR3 is made up of 15 amino acids. V shed 3 bases and J shed 10 bases, with 16 bases lying between them.

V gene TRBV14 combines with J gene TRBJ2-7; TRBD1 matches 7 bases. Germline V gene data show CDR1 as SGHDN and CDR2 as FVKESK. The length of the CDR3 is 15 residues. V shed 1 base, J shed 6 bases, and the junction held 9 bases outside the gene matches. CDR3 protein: CASSQALGKGAEQYF. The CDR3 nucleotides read TGTGCCAGCAGCCAAGCCCTAGGAAAGGGGGCCGAGCAGTACTTC.

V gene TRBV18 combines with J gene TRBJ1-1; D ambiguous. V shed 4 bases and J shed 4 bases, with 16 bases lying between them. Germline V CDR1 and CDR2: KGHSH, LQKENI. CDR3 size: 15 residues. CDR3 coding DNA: TGTGCCAGCTCACTCGCGTCCGGAGTTGGCACTGAAGCTTTCTTT. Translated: CASSLASGVGTEAFF.

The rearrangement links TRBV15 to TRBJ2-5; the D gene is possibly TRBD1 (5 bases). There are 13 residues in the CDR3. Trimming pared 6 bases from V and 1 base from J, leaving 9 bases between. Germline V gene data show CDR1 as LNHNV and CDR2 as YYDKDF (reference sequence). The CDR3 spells CATSAGIQETQYF. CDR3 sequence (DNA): TGTGCCACCAGTGCAGGGATCCAAGAGACCCAGTACTTC.

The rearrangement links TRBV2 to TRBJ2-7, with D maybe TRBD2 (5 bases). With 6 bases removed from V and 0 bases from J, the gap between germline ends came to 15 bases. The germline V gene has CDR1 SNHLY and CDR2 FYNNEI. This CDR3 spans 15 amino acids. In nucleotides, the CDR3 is TGTGCCAGCAGCGGCGGAGGTTGGAGCTCCTACGAGCAGTACGTC. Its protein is CASSGGGWSSYEQYV.